This TCR beta chain is drawn from a study of cytomegalovirus exposure and HLA in healthy donors. The PCR used 60 Vbeta and 13 Jbeta primers. The repertoire was sequenced with immunoSEQ multiplex PCR; TCRdb's copy has only in-frame clones and lacks some. The sample includes some 180,000 clones, 8.5% to 10% seen only once; the top ten take about 1.2%. The CDR3 totals 14 residues. Germline V gives CDR1 SGHTA, CDR2 FQGNSA. The sequence came from a young woman in good health and CMV-seropositive. Sequenced input: PBMCs. The V gene is TRBV7-2, the J gene TRBJ2-5, with TRBD2 as a possible D gene (5 bases). Judging by the DNA end, TRBJ2-7 fits better; the J call may be wrong. DNA for the CDR3: TGTGCCAGCAGCCCCCGGCGGGTTTCCTACGAGCAGTACTTC. Encoded protein: CASSPRRVSYEQYF.